Below, 19 T cell receptor beta chains from the same sample are listed, as sequenced in a study of blood T cells in healthy people across ages. A second PCR, run for roughly 7 to 11 cycles, used a sample-barcoded 5' primer plus a J-beta primer mix. A single record per CDR3 protein comes from TCRdb applying MiXCR to the 5' RACE reads. The data show 1.5 million to 2 million distinct CDR3 sequences, with less than 50% seen just once and less than 2.5% held by the top ten. Sequences were obtained from blood. These receptors all come from a woman between 40 and 55 years old in good health.

This rearrangement joins TRBV14 to TRBJ2-7; no clear D gene. Germline loops: CDR1 SGHDN, CDR2 FVKESK. Trimming removed 1 base from V and 4 bases from J, with 8 bases in between. The CDR3 has 13 residues. In nucleotides, the CDR3 is TGTGCCAGCAGCCAAGGTGAACGGTACGAGCAGTACTTC. Residues: CASSQGERYEQYF.

Only a few counts were recorded for this clonotype. The V call is TRBV2, the J call TRBJ2-3; 11 bases match TRBD2. The CDR3 consists of 16 residues. V shed 3 bases, J shed 6 bases, and the junction held 8 bases outside the gene matches. Germline V CDR1 and CDR2: SNHLY, FYNNEI. In nucleotides, the CDR3 is TGTGCCAGCAGTGACGGGACTAGCGGACCATTGGATACGCAGTATTTT. Amino acids: CASSDGTSGPLDTQYF.

The rearrangement joins TRBV6-2 or TRBV6-3 to TRBJ2-1; unclear D gene. Germline CDR1 MNHEY, CDR2 SVGEGT. The CDR3 covers 12 residues. V lost 6 bases, J lost 3 bases, and 6 bases lay in between. The CDR3 sequence: CASRYFYNEQFF. The CDR3 DNA reads TGTGCCAGCAGATATTTCTACAATGAGCAGTTCTTC.

The chain has TRBV7-4 and TRBJ2-7; D remains ambiguous. Germline V CDR1 and CDR2: SGHVT, SQSDAQ. The CDR3 has 17 residues. The V end lost 1 base, the J end lost 6 bases, and 22 bases lay between the germline ends. The CDR3 reads CASSLVPTMSVLCEQYF. The CDR3 DNA follows: TGTGCCAGCAGCTTAGTACCGACGATGAGCGTATTGTGCGAGCAGTACTTC.

This clonotype has just one count. The V and J genes are TRBV28 and TRBJ2-5, with D tentatively TRBD2 (5 bases). This CDR3 is built from 13 residues. V was clipped by 10 bases and J by 1 base, with 13 bases between them. CDR1 MDHEN and CDR2 SYDVKM come from the germline V gene. In DNA, the CDR3 is TGTGCCACCCAGCGGACTCTCCAAGAGACCCAGTACTTC. This translates into CATQRTLQETQYF.

In this sample, this clonotype turned up a few times. The V call is TRBV5-1, the J call TRBJ2-1, with TRBD2 identical over 10 bases. V lost 0 bases to trimming and J lost 9 bases; unmatched junction nucleotides: 9. This CDR3 comprises 16 residues. Per the germline V gene, CDR1 is SGHRS and CDR2 is YFSETQ. CDR3 loop: CASSLAGGTSDREQFF. In nucleotides, the CDR3 is TGCGCCAGCAGCTTGGCGGGGGGGACTAGCGATCGTGAGCAGTTCTTC.

The table lists this clonotype with a few counts. The V and J genes are TRBV20-1 and TRBJ2-1, with 7 bases identical to TRBD2. Losses at the gene ends were 3 bases for V and 8 bases for J; bases not matched to a gene: 7. CDR1 is DFQATT, CDR2 SNEGSKA, per germline (reference sequence). The CDR3 loop spans 13 amino acids. The CDR3 nucleotides read TGCAGTGCTAGCAGCGGGGCTAGGGATGAGCAGTTCTTC. Residues: CSASSGARDEQFF.

Worth noting for this clonotype: One base away lies a much larger clone, so this may be a sequencing read error. This chain uses TRBV9 with TRBJ2-4; D possibly matches TRBD1 or TRBD2 (6 bases each). The CDR3 spans 16 residues. The germline V gene has CDR1 SGDLS and CDR2 YYNGEE. The CDR3 bases are TGTGCCGGCAGCTCGAAGGGGGGCGAAGCCAAAAACATTCAGTACTTC. It specifies CAGSSKGGEAKNIQYF.

The chain carries TRBV4-1 and TRBJ1-2; the match to TRBD1 covers 7 bases. The CDR3 is 17 residues long. After removal of 0 bases from V and 2 bases from J, the junction contained 9 bases not matched to a gene. Germline loops: CDR1 MGHRA, CDR2 YSYEKL. This chain's CDR3 is CASSQDLRGSGNYGYTF. The CDR3, as DNA: TGCGCCAGCAGCCAAGATCTCAGGGGGTCAGGAAACTATGGCTACACCTTC.

This clonotype has a handful of counts. V is TRBV24-1 and J is TRBJ2-1, with D possibly matching TRBD2 (6 bases). Trimming cost V 6 bases and J 9 bases, with 8 bases left between them. The germline CDR1 and CDR2 sequences are KGHDR and SFDVKD. The CDR3 spans 11 residues. The CDR3 bases are TGTGCCACCAGTCCGGGACTTGAGCAGTTCTTC. It translates to CATSPGLEQFF.

The chain joins TRBV25-1 to TRBJ2-7, with 9 bases aligning to TRBD1. With the DNA end fitting TRBJ2-5 better, the J assignment may be wrong. Germline CDR1 reads MGHDK; CDR2 reads SYGVNS. The length of the CDR3 is 13 residues. CDR3 nucleotide sequence: TGTGCCAGCCCCACAGGGGGCGGGGAGACCCAGTACTTC. Translating gives CASPTGGGETQYF.

The rearrangement links TRBV27 to TRBJ1-4, with a weak D call TRBD1 (6 bases). CDR1 and CDR2 from the germline V gene are MNHEY and SMNVEV (reference sequence). The ends were cut back, 8 bases at V and 7 bases at J, with 20 bases in the middle. This CDR3 region has 15 residues. CDR3 region: CASRSDGGLGEKLFF. The CDR3 region has the DNA TGTGCCAGCCGAAGCGACGGGGGGCTGGGTGAAAAACTGTTTTTT. Full variable domain (rest looked up from reference TRBV27 and TRBJ1-4): EAQVTQNPRYLITVTGKKLTVTCSQNMNHEYMSWYRQDPGLGLRQIYYSMNVEVTDKGDVPEGYKVSRKEKRNFPLILESPSPNQTSLYFCASRSDGGLGEKLFFGSGTQLSVL.

This clonotype showed up just a few times. This chain uses TRBV6-5 with TRBJ2-5; 7 positions agree with TRBD2. The CDR3 totals 15 residues. Germline V CDR1 and CDR2: MNHEY, SVGAGI. The junction had 11 bases not matched to a gene; V was cut back by 4 bases and J by 6 bases. The CDR3 DNA reads TGTGCCAGCAGTTCTGCGTCGATAGGGACTAAGACCCAGTACTTC. It translates to CASSSASIGTKTQYF.

This clonotype was counted a few times. The chain links TRBV6-1 to TRBJ2-7; no clear D. Germline values: CDR1 MNHNS, CDR2 SASEGT. The germline V and J ends were trimmed by 3 bases and 3 bases, with 9 bases remaining between them. There are 13 residues in the CDR3. CDR3 protein: CASSEGLHYEQYF. The CDR3 DNA sequence: TGTGCCAGCAGTGAGGGTCTACACTACGAGCAGTACTTC.

J is TRBJ1-4 and V is TRBV12-3 or TRBV12-4; 9 nucleotides agree with TRBD1. The CDR3 length is 14 residues. V shed 7 bases and J 6 bases; nucleotides not matched to a gene: 6. CDR3 residues: CASTQQGADEKLFF. Here the CDR3 DNA reads TGTGCCAGCACCCAACAGGGGGCGGATGAAAAACTGTTTTTT.

This clonotype was seen a single time. The CDR3 DNA sequence: TGCGCCAGCAGCTTGTGGACAGCTGAAAAACTGTTTTTT. Protein sequence: CASSLWTAEKLFF. The chain links TRBV5-1 to TRBJ1-4; tentatively, D is TRBD1 (6 bases). Trimming shortened V by 1 base and J by 7 bases, and 8 bases separated the two germline ends. This CDR3 comprises 13 residues. Germline V lookup: CDR1 SGHRS, CDR2 YFSETQ.

As concerns this clonotype: A read error may produce the germline difference seen at one junction end. The chain links TRBV6-1 to TRBJ1-2; D is unclear. This CDR3 has 17 amino acids. The germline V gene encodes CDR1 MNHNS and CDR2 SASEGT. The CDR3 DNA is TGTACCAGCCACCCCGGGCTTCTTATTGAAACAAACTATGGCTACACCTTC. Residues: CTSHPGLLIETNYGYTF.

This clonotype was seen only a few times. The chain carries TRBV5-1 and TRBJ2-5, with D perhaps matching TRBD2 (6 bases). Trimming pared 4 bases from V and 2 bases from J, leaving 18 bases between. This CDR3 region has 16 residues. Per germline, CDR1 SGHRS and CDR2 YFSETQ. The CDR3 sequence is CASSDGTAPFQETQYF. Written as DNA, the CDR3 is TGCGCCAGCAGCGACGGGACTGCCCCTTTTCAAGAGACCCAGTACTTC.

This rearrangement joins TRBV2 to TRBJ1-2; 9 bases match TRBD1. This CDR3 region has 17 residues. The V gene end was trimmed by 5 bases and the J gene end by 1 base; junction bases not matched to a gene: 11. Germline V gene sequence: CDR1 SNHLY, CDR2 FYNNEI. CDR3 sequence (DNA): TGTGCCAGCAGTCCAGGACAGGGGTGGGATGGTAACTATGGCTACACCTTC. It specifies CASSPGQGWDGNYGYTF.